The 32 T cell receptor beta chains listed next were all sequenced from one sample in a study of blood T cells in healthy people across ages. Then a second PCR, running roughly 7 to 11 cycles, was carried out with a sample-barcoded 5' primer and a J-beta primer mix. TCRdb analysed the 5' RACE reads with MiXCR anew, one entry per CDR3 protein. This sample has 1.5 million to 2 million distinct CDR3 sequences; roughly two fifths occur once, and the top ten carry 23%. Material for sequencing was blood. The receptors were sampled from a human donor in good health.

The rearrangement joins TRBV5-1 to TRBJ2-7; maybe TRBD1 (6 bases). CDR3 length equals 18 residues. CDR1 SGHRS and CDR2 YFSETQ come from the germline V gene. Trimming stripped 3 bases from V and 3 bases from J, with 25 bases between. In nucleotides, the CDR3 is TGCGCCAGCAGCTCCCTGGTGGGGCCACAGGGACAACTCTACGAGCAGTACTTC. It is translated as CASSSLVGPQGQLYEQYF.

Concerning this clonotype itself: A much larger clone sits a single nucleotide away, making a read error possible. The V gene is TRBV29-1, the J gene TRBJ1-2, with D possibly being TRBD1 (5 bases). CDR1 SQVTM and CDR2 ANQGSEA come from the germline V gene. CDR3 length: 12 residues. The CDR3 loop reads CSVEQGDYGYIF. The CDR3 DNA reads TGCAGCGTTGAACAGGGAGACTATGGCTACATCTTC.

In its sample, this clonotype was seen a few times. The chain is built from TRBV12-3 or TRBV12-4 and TRBJ1-1; D uncertain. V was pared by 3 bases and J by 6 bases, with 8 bases between. The CDR3 totals 12 residues. CDR3 DNA: TGTGCCAGCAGTTTGTTACGGGCTGAAGCTTTCTTT. This sequence encodes CASSLLRAEAFF.

This chain uses TRBV15 with TRBJ1-6; no definite D call. The CDR3 loop spans 15 amino acids. Deletions cut 0 bases from V and 13 bases from J, with 16 bases between. Germline V gene data show CDR1 as LNHNV and CDR2 as YYDKDF (reference sequence). CDR3: CATSRDSGPWDPLHF. CDR3 coding DNA: TGTGCCACCAGCAGAGATAGTGGCCCCTGGGATCCCCTCCACTTT.

V gene TRBV11-1 combines with J gene TRBJ2-3; perhaps TRBD1 as D (6 bases). The CDR3 loop spans 14 amino acids. Deletions cut 5 bases from V and 6 bases from J, with 15 bases between. The germline V gene encodes CDR1 SGHAT and CDR2 FQDESV (reference sequence). CDR3 DNA sequence: TGTGCCAGCAGCCACACAGGGTATGGGGATACGCAGTATTTT. This sequence encodes CASSHTGYGDTQYF.

This clonotype has a count of ten or more. The gene calls are TRBV5-1 and TRBJ1-2; the D is unclear. Per germline, CDR1 SGHRS and CDR2 YFSETQ. V was shortened by 4 bases and J by 4 bases, with 11 bases between the two germline ends. CDR3 size: 13 residues. In nucleotides, the CDR3 is TGCGCCAGCAGCCCGACGCCCACCTATGGCTACACCTTC. Protein: CASSPTPTYGYTF. Combining the CDR3 with reference TRBV5-1 and TRBJ1-2 gives the whole variable domain KAGVTQTPRYLIKTRGQQVTLSCSPISGHRSVSWYQQTPGQGLQFLFEYFSETQRNKGNFPGRFSGRQFSNSRSEMNVSTLELGDSALYLCASSPTPTYGYTFGSGTRLTVV.

As concerns this clonotype: Germline and junction disagree at one end, which may indicate a read error. The chain uses TRBV12-3 or TRBV12-4 and TRBJ1-2; a weak D match, TRBD1 (6 bases). CDR3 size: 15 residues. The CDR3 bases are TGTGCCAGTAGTTTAACGTTGGGACAACGAAATGGCTACACCTTC. Amino acids: CASSLTLGQRNGYTF.

This chain joins TRBV6-5 and TRBJ2-5; D may be TRBD1 (5 bases). Deletions cut 7 bases from V and 7 bases from J, with 13 bases between. From germline, CDR1 is MNHEY and CDR2 SVGAGI. The CDR3 has 12 residues. CDR3 nucleotides: TGTGCCAGCACGACAGAGCTAGGGACCCAGTACTTC. It is translated as CASTTELGTQYF.

The chain combines TRBV5-6 with TRBJ2-4; D is ambiguous. Near its end, the DNA agrees better with TRBJ2-7, so the J call may be wrong. Germline CDR1 and CDR2: SGHDT and YYEEEE. CDR3 length: 15 residues. CDR3 amino acids: CASSLEQTLACEQYF. CDR3 sequence (DNA): TGTGCCAGCAGCTTGGAACAGACCCTGGCCTGCGAGCAGTACTTC.

The chain recombines TRBV7-2 with TRBJ2-7; 10 nucleotides align to TRBD1. Germline assignment: CDR1 SGHTA and CDR2 FQGNSA. This CDR3 spans 16 amino acids. The V and J ends lost 1 base and 2 bases, in that order; junction bases with no gene match: 5. This CDR3 reads CASSLVGTGVAYEQYF. In DNA form, the CDR3 reads TGTGCCAGCAGCTTAGTCGGGACAGGGGTAGCCTACGAGCAGTACTTC.

The chain joins TRBV12-5 to TRBJ2-3; 13 bases agree with TRBD2. Germline loops: CDR1 LGHNT, CDR2 FRNRAP. The CDR3 length is 17 residues. V shed 6 bases, J shed 3 bases, and the junction held 9 bases outside the gene matches. The CDR3 DNA reads TGTGCTAGTGGCCAAACTAGCGGGGGGGCATGGACAGATACGCAGTATTTT. Amino acid sequence: CASGQTSGGAWTDTQYF.

The chain uses TRBV4-3 and TRBJ2-5; D is perhaps TRBD1 (5 bases). Trimming removed 1 base from V and 3 bases from J, with 12 bases in between. CDR3 length equals 15 residues. The germline V gene encodes CDR1 LGHNA and CDR2 YSLEER. CDR3 sequence (DNA): TGCGCCAGCAGCCAAGTTTTTTCAGGGAAAGAGACCCAGTACTTC. This encodes CASSQVFSGKETQYF.

This chain uses TRBV28 with TRBJ1-5; 7 bases are shared with TRBD1. The CDR3 spans 17 residues. Germline trimming cut 5 bases from V and 6 bases from J; bases unmatched to any gene: 16. Germline lookup yields CDR1 MDHEN and CDR2 SYDVKM. CDR3 DNA sequence: TGTGCCAGCAGTCCATTAAACACAGGGGAAGCCGGTCAGCCCCAGCATTTT. This codes for CASSPLNTGEAGQPQHF. Supplemented by reference TRBV28 and TRBJ1-5, the full variable domain reads DVKVTQSSRYLVKRTGEKVFLECVQDMDHENMFWYRQDPGLGLRLIYFSYDVKMKEKGDIPEGYSVSREKKERFSLILESASTNQTSMYLCASSPLNTGEAGQPQHFGDGTRLSIL.

The rearrangement links TRBV4-2 to TRBJ2-3; TRBD1 matches 8 bases. Germline CDR1 is LGHNA and CDR2 is YNFKEQ. The ends lost 3 bases at V and 3 bases at J; junction bases unmatched: 2. The CDR3 is 14 amino acids. The CDR3 DNA sequence: TGTGCCAGCAGCCAGACAGGGGAAACAGATACGCAGTATTTT. Amino acid sequence: CASSQTGETDTQYF.

The chain recombines TRBV12-3 or TRBV12-4 with TRBJ1-4; D might be TRBD1 (5 bases). Trimming took off 5 bases at V and 2 bases at J, with 15 bases between the two ends. The length of the CDR3 is 16 residues. CDR3 DNA sequence: TGTGCCAGCAGTCTATTCGGGGCCGGGACTAATGAAAAACTGTTTTTT. Translating it yields CASSLFGAGTNEKLFF.

The chain joins TRBV29-1 to TRBJ2-3, with no clear D. V lost 7 bases, J lost 2 bases, and 7 bases lay in between. Per germline, CDR1 SQVTM and CDR2 ANQGSEA. This CDR3 spans 11 amino acids. CDR3 residues: CSAILTDTQYF. CDR3 coding DNA: TGCAGCGCTATACTCACAGATACGCAGTATTTT.

The chain joins TRBV9 to TRBJ1-1; no clear D. Between the trimmed V and J ends, which lost 2 bases and 1 base, there was a span of 6 bases. This CDR3 spans 13 amino acids. Germline V gene lookup returns CDR1 SGDLS and CDR2 YYNGEE. CDR3 coding DNA: TGTGCCAGCAGCGTCTCCTCGAACACTGAAGCTTTCTTT. This translates into CASSVSSNTEAFF.

V is TRBV20-1 and J is TRBJ2-1; 11 nucleotides match TRBD2. This CDR3 is 15 amino acids long. Germline V CDR1 and CDR2: DFQATT, SNEGSKA (reference sequence). Losses at the gene ends were 1 base for V and 6 bases for J; bases not matched to a gene: 5. Written as DNA, the CDR3 is TGCAGTGCTAGAGCAAGAACTAGCGGGGGCAATGAGCAGTTCTTC. Its translation: CSARARTSGGNEQFF.

The sample holds a few counts of this clonotype. The chain uses TRBV12-3 or TRBV12-4 and TRBJ2-1; 7 bases align to TRBD2. The CDR3 length is 19 residues. The J segment lost 3 bases and the V segment lost 2 bases, leaving 16 bases of the junction unmatched. This CDR3 is CASSLRKKLWAGDYNEQFF. Here the CDR3 DNA reads TGTGCCAGCAGTTTAAGGAAAAAATTGTGGGCGGGGGACTACAATGAGCAGTTCTTC.

The CDR3 DNA is TGTGCCACCAGTGATTGGACAGGGTTCAACTATGGCTACACCTTC. Its protein is CATSDWTGFNYGYTF. This chain links TRBV24-1 with TRBJ1-2; 8 nucleotides match TRBD1. The ends lost 2 bases at V and 2 bases at J; junction bases unmatched: 3. CDR1 and CDR2 (germline): KGHDR, SFDVKD. This CDR3 is 15 amino acids long.

This chain links TRBV4-1 with TRBJ1-2, with D perhaps matching TRBD1 (6 bases). Trimming cost V 1 base and J 5 bases, with 11 bases left between them. The V gene's germline CDR1 is MGHRA and CDR2 YSYEKL. CDR3 length: 14 residues. The CDR3 here is CASSQVDSDYGYTF. DNA for the CDR3: TGCGCCAGCAGCCAAGTGGACAGTGATTATGGCTACACCTTC.

In its sample, this clonotype was seen a few times. CDR3 nucleotide sequence: TGTGCCAGCAGTCTCGTAAGCGGGGGGCGGAGTGAGCAGTACTTC. Its protein product is CASSLVSGGRSEQYF. V is TRBV6-2 or TRBV6-3 and J is TRBJ2-7; 9 bases map to TRBD2. The CDR3 is 15 amino acids. Unmatched junction bases numbered 12, after V lost 5 bases and J lost 7 bases. The germline CDR1 and CDR2 sequences are MNHEY and SVGEGT.

This clonotype has just a few counts. The CDR3 sequence: CASSFPTSGGNNEQFF. The DNA of the CDR3 is TGCGCCAGCAGCTTCCCAACTAGCGGGGGTAACAATGAGCAGTTCTTC. The chain links TRBV5-1 to TRBJ2-1; 11 bases align to TRBD2. V lost 2 bases, J lost 5 bases, and 6 bases stayed unmatched. This CDR3 comprises 16 residues. Per germline, CDR1 SGHRS and CDR2 YFSETQ.

The V and J genes are TRBV12-3 or TRBV12-4 and TRBJ2-7; 8 nucleotides agree with TRBD2. This CDR3 region has 16 residues. The V segment lost 1 base and the J segment 2 bases; nucleotides outside the gene matches: 7. The CDR3 sequence is CASSLGAGGIPYEQYF. CDR3 coding DNA: TGTGCCAGCAGTTTAGGTGCGGGGGGTATCCCCTACGAGCAGTACTTC.

In its sample, this clonotype was seen many times. The chain uses TRBV4-3 and TRBJ2-3, with TRBD2 identical over 9 bases. Germline CDR1 LGHNA, CDR2 YSLEER. The CDR3 consists of 15 residues. V was clipped by 4 bases and J by 3 bases; unmatched bases: 5. CDR3 coding DNA: TGCGCCAGCAGCCCTGGACTAGCGCGAACAGATACGCAGTATTTT. This sequence encodes CASSPGLARTDTQYF.

The rearrangement joins TRBV7-3 to TRBJ2-1, with D maybe TRBD2 (5 bases). The CDR3 loop spans 13 amino acids. Germline CDR1 is SGHTA and CDR2 is FQGTGA. Trimming shortened V by 5 bases and J by 9 bases, and 14 bases separated the two germline ends. The CDR3 spells CASSLLPGSEQFF. In nucleotides, the CDR3 is TGTGCCAGCAGCCTTCTTCCGGGATCTGAGCAGTTCTTC.

The chain is built from TRBV6-2 or TRBV6-3 and TRBJ2-1; 8 nucleotides match TRBD2. The CDR3 has 17 amino acids. V was pared by 2 bases and J by 3 bases, with 9 bases of the junction left unmatched. Germline-derived CDR1 and CDR2 are MNHEY and SVGEGT. The CDR3 sequence is CASSYTLLAGFYNEQFF. In DNA, the CDR3 is TGTGCCAGCAGTTACACACTTCTAGCGGGCTTCTACAATGAGCAGTTCTTC.

This clonotype was recorded a few times. The rearrangement joins TRBV29-1 to TRBJ2-1; 8 bases map to TRBD1. The CDR3 sequence is 15 residues long. J was trimmed by 3 bases and V by 7 bases; bases with no gene match: 11. Germline V gene data show CDR1 as SQVTM and CDR2 as ANQGSEA. CDR3 residues: CSALGTGTFYNEQFF. The CDR3 bases are TGCAGCGCTCTGGGGACAGGTACGTTCTACAATGAGCAGTTCTTC.

The V call is TRBV24-1, the J call TRBJ2-5; tentatively, D is TRBD1 or TRBD2 (5 bases each). V was trimmed by 5 bases and J by 0 bases, leaving 12 bases between them. The CDR3 covers 15 residues. CDR1 KGHDR and CDR2 SFDVKD come from the germline V gene. DNA for the CDR3: TGTGCCACCAGTGCAAACCGGGACGACCAAGAGACCCAGTACTTC. Translating gives CATSANRDDQETQYF.

This clonotype was observed a few times. The chain employs TRBV27 and TRBJ1-1; tentatively, D is TRBD1 (6 bases). V shed 4 bases and J shed 4 bases, with 10 bases lying between them. This CDR3 is built from 13 residues. Germline V gene sequence: CDR1 MNHEY, CDR2 SMNVEV (reference sequence). The CDR3 region has the DNA TGTGCCAGCAGTTCCGGACAGTTCACTGAAGCTTTCTTT. Residues: CASSSGQFTEAFF.

V and J are TRBV27 and TRBJ2-5; 7 positions agree with TRBD1. Trimming at V came to 4 bases and at J to 4 bases, leaving 6 bases not matched to a gene. This CDR3 is 14 amino acids long. In germline, CDR1 is MNHEY, CDR2 SMNVEV (reference sequence). CDR3 nucleotides: TGTGCCAGCAGTTGGGACAGATTTGGAGAGACCCAGTACTTC. Translating gives CASSWDRFGETQYF.

This chain connects TRBV6-5 to TRBJ2-1, with D possibly being TRBD2 (7 bases). Germline-derived CDR1 and CDR2 are MNHEY and SVGAGI. The CDR3 contains 14 residues. The V gene lost 7 bases and the J gene lost 5 bases, with 15 bases spanning the gap. The CDR3 here is CASIPGGAHNEQFF. The CDR3 DNA reads TGTGCCAGCATCCCGGGGGGCGCCCACAATGAGCAGTTCTTC.